This T cell receptor beta chain is drawn from a study of identical twins. General observations from the study: Possibly, invariant MAIT and iNKT cells partly confounded zero-insertion analyses.

The CDR3 is 14 amino acids. CDR1 is MNHNS, CDR2 SASEGT, per germline. The junction had 5 bases not matched to a gene; V was cut back by 6 bases and J by 4 bases. Every sampled donor was Caucasian and healthy. Unique molecular identifiers were present on cDNA, and template switching added a universal primer site. Via MiXCR, TCRdb re-called the 5' RACE reads, giving one row per CDR3 protein. The repertoire has 450,000 to 650,000 distinct CDR3 sequences, over 12% of them found once; the top ten carry roughly 0.4%. This clonotype occurred a few times. Its specificity is unknown. These data also featured in a second study, about yellow fever vaccine responses in identical twins.

This TCR was recovered from a woman aged 18-29 years in good health. Input material: CD4+ T cells sorted from blood. The chain combines TRBV6-1 with TRBJ2-3; 9 positions match TRBD2. DNA of the CDR3: TGTGCCAGCAGCGGCGGGGGGGCCTCAGATACGCAGTATTTT. Translation gives CASSGGGASDTQYF.